This T cell receptor (beta chain) was sequenced for a study of OX40 agonist ivuxolimab in advanced cancers. Overall study: Past anti-PD-1, anti-PD-L1 or anti-CTLA-4 therapy was accepted, and 35% to 45% had received some.

Generated by immunoSEQ multiplex PCR, the TCRdb table keeps only in-frame clones and is missing some. This table holds about 50,000 clones, about 83% found once. CDR1 and CDR2 (germline): MNHNS, SASEGT. Trimming took 1 base from V and 5 from J; bases not matched to a gene: 4. This CDR3 is 14 amino acids long. The TCR sequence derives from an adult with an advanced solid tumor such as melanoma, head and neck, liver or kidney cancer. The chain links TRBV6-1 to TRBJ2-5; 7 bases map to TRBD2. Here the sequenced sample was CD4+ or CD8+ T cells sorted from blood, taken in a trial of the OX40 agonist ivuxolimab. As DNA, the CDR3 is TGTGCCAGCAGTGAAGGGGAGGGGTCGGAGACCCAGTACTTC. Its translation is CASSEGEGSETQYF.